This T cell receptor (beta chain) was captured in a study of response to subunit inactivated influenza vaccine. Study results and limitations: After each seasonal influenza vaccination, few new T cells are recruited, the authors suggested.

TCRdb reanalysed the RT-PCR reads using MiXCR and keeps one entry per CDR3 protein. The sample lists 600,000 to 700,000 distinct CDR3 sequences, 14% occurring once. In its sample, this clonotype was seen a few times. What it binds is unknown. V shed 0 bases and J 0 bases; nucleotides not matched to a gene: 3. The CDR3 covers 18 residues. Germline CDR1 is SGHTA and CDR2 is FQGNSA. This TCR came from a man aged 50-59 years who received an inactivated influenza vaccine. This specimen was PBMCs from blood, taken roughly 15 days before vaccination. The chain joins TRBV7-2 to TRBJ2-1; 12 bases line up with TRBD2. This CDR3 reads CASSLATSGRRSYNEQFF. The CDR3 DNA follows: TGTGCCAGCAGCTTAGCTACTAGCGGGAGGCGCTCCTACAATGAGCAGTTCTTC. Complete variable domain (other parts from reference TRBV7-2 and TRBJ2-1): GAGVSQSPSNKVTEKGKDVELRCDPISGHTALYWYRQSLGQGLEFLIYFQGNSAPDKSGLPSDRFSAERTGGSVSTLTIQRTQQEDSAVYLCASSLATSGRRSYNEQFFGPGTRLTVL.